This T cell receptor (beta chain) was identified in a study of cytomegalovirus exposure and HLA in healthy donors. Broader study findings: The study labeled 180 or so TCR beta chains cytomegalovirus-associated.

The donors gave bone marrow, and they were healthy. Despite likely unrecorded immune exposures, the donors were nominally healthy at the time of sampling. Points on this clone: The antigen is not known.

The PCR made use of 60 Vbeta and 13 Jbeta primers. The table came from immunoSEQ multiplex PCR; TCRdb's copy has only in-frame clones and leaves some out. In the table there are 150,000 to 200,000 clones, over 80% of which are singletons. The TCR was taken from a human donor in good health. The material sequenced was PBMCs.

The CDR3 sequence is CASSLPWTGLITGELFF. CDR3 nucleotide sequence: TGCGCCAGCAGCCTACCGTGGACAGGGTTGATCACCGGGGAGCTGTTTTTT. The chain employs TRBV4-1 and TRBJ2-2, with 8 bases fitting TRBD1. The V gene end was trimmed by 4 bases and the J gene end by 4 bases; junction bases not matched to a gene: 11. The CDR3 extends over 17 amino acids. Looked up from germline, CDR1 is MGHRA and CDR2 is YSYEKL.